These 27 T cell receptor beta chains share one sample of origin, sequenced in a study of shared clonotypes between healthy human individuals. Assay: immunoSEQ multiplex PCR; the TCRdb copy retains only in-frame clones and omits some. The sample holds some 1 million clones; roughly 70% are singletons and the top ten take nearly 1.5%. Sequenced input: memory CD4+ T cells sorted from blood. This sample's subset: CD45RA-negative fraction. The receptor set was obtained from a man between 18 and 35 years old in good health.

The chain joins TRBV7-9 to TRBJ1-2; D unresolved. CDR1 and CDR2 from the germline V gene are SEHNR and FQNEAQ (reference sequence). This CDR3 has 13 amino acids. Trimming removed 0 bases at V and 6 bases at J, with 8 bases between. Here the CDR3 reads CASSLALGNGYTF. The CDR3 coding sequence is TGTGCCAGCAGCTTAGCGTTGGGAAATGGCTACACCTTC.

The V gene is TRBV19, the J gene TRBJ2-5; 7 bases map to TRBD2. The J call may be incorrect, as the DNA end agrees better with TRBJ2-7. This CDR3 has 14 residues. Germline CDR1 reads LNHDA; CDR2 reads SQIVND (reference sequence). Here the CDR3 DNA reads TGTGCCAGTAGTATGGGGGGGACCCGCTACGAGCAGTACTTC. The encoded protein is CASSMGGTRYEQYF.

The chain couples TRBV7-9 to TRBJ1-2; D possibly corresponds to TRBD1 (6 bases). Germline CDR1 and CDR2: SEHNR and FQNEAQ (reference sequence). V was pared by 5 bases and J by 0 bases, with 13 bases between. This CDR3 has 15 amino acids. The CDR3 bases are TGTGCCAGCAGCAAATCAGGGGAACCTAACTATGGCTACACCTTC. Translated, it gives CASSKSGEPNYGYTF.

The chain uses TRBV5-5 and TRBJ2-7; 10 bases are shared with TRBD2. Germline CDR1 SGHKS, CDR2 YYEKEE (reference sequence). This CDR3 has 14 residues. Trimming removed 5 bases from V and 5 bases from J; junction bases left unmatched: 7. The CDR3: CASRRLAGENEQYF. The CDR3 nucleotides are TGTGCCAGCAGACGGCTAGCGGGAGAGAACGAGCAGTACTTC.

In the case of this clone: Other DNA sequences of this sample code for an identical CDR3. The chain employs TRBV6-5 and TRBJ1-1; D uncertain. V was cut by 4 bases and J by 2 bases, with 5 bases left in between. This CDR3 is built from 12 residues. Looked up from germline, CDR1 is MNHEY and CDR2 is SVGAGI. For the CDR3, the DNA is TGTGCCAGCAGTTCCGTAAACACTGAAGCTTTCTTT. It yields the protein CASSSVNTEAFF.

This clone was seen only once. The chain couples TRBV6-5 to TRBJ1-3; D unresolved. CDR3 size: 15 residues. The germline V gene has CDR1 MNHEY and CDR2 SVGAGI. Trimming left V 6 bases short and J 0 bases short, with 12 bases between. The CDR3 DNA is TGTGCCAGCAGCCCCCAGGTCAGCTCTGGAAACACCATATATTTT. Amino acid sequence: CASSPQVSSGNTIYF.

This chain links TRBV5-6 with TRBJ2-7; 11 bases match TRBD1. CDR1 and CDR2 (germline): SGHDT, YYEEEE. The CDR3 loop spans 15 amino acids. Trimming at V came to 3 bases and at J to 4 bases, leaving 6 bases not matched to a gene. CDR3 sequence reads: CASSWGQGGYYEQYF. The CDR3 DNA sequence: TGTGCCAGCAGCTGGGGACAGGGGGGATATTACGAGCAGTACTTC.

The chain employs TRBV28 and TRBJ2-6; D gene uncertain. Germline CDR1 and CDR2: MDHEN and SYDVKM. Trimming took off 6 bases at V and 10 bases at J, with 13 bases between the two ends. The CDR3 totals 13 residues. Here the CDR3 reads CASRVDLANVLTF. CDR3 DNA sequence: TGTGCCAGCAGGGTCGATTTAGCTAACGTCCTGACTTTC.

The V call is TRBV21-1, the J call TRBJ2-5; the DNA was not compared with TRBD1, the D call given in the table. TRBV21-1 is reported as a pseudogene. CDR3 length: 15 amino acids. The CDR3 nucleotides are TGTGCCAGCAGCCCCACCGGGCAGGGGGCAGAGACCCAGTACTTC. Translating it yields CASSPTGQGAETQYF.

The chain has TRBV19 and TRBJ2-7; D gene uncertain. V was shortened by 2 bases and J by 6 bases, with 11 bases between the two germline ends. CDR3 size: 13 residues. Looked up from germline, CDR1 is LNHDA and CDR2 is SQIVND (reference sequence). CDR3 bases: TGTGCCAGTAGTATAAATTTATTATCCGAGCAGTACTTC. Protein: CASSINLLSEQYF.

The genes are TRBV6-1 and TRBJ1-6, with 10 bases matching TRBD1. V lost 3 bases, J lost 7 bases, and 3 bases stayed unmatched. Per germline, CDR1 MNHNS and CDR2 SASEGT. This CDR3 region has 15 residues. The CDR3: CASSERQGANSPLHF. The DNA for the CDR3 is TGTGCCAGCAGTGAGCGACAGGGGGCGAATTCACCCCTCCACTTT.

The chain combines TRBV5-4 with TRBJ1-2, with D perhaps matching TRBD1 (6 bases). This CDR3 comprises 14 residues. V lost 2 bases and J 5 bases, leaving 13 bases between the germline ends. The germline V gene has CDR1 SGHNT and CDR2 YYREEE (reference sequence). CDR3 sequence (DNA): TGTGCCAGCAGCTTTCAGGGGACGGCGTATGGCTACACCTTC. This sequence encodes CASSFQGTAYGYTF.

The chain carries TRBV4-1 and TRBJ2-7; no reliable D call. Germline loops: CDR1 MGHRA, CDR2 YSYEKL. With 4 bases removed from V and 0 bases from J, the gap between germline ends came to 7 bases. The CDR3 is made up of 13 amino acids. For the CDR3, the DNA is TGCGCCAGCAGCCCAAGCCTCTCCTACGAGCAGTACTTC. This translates into CASSPSLSYEQYF.

This chain uses TRBV5-1 with TRBJ2-5, with D maybe TRBD1 (5 bases). Germline CDR1 reads SGHRS; CDR2 reads YFSETQ. CDR3 length equals 17 residues. The germline V and J ends were trimmed by 0 bases and 2 bases, with 17 bases remaining between them. The DNA for the CDR3 is TGCGCCAGCAGCTTGGGGCAGGGTGTAGGAGTGCAAGAGACCCAGTACTTC. Translated: CASSLGQGVGVQETQYF.

In nucleotides, the CDR3 is TGTGCCAGCAGCTTAGCGGGACGTTCGGAAGAGACCCAGTACTTC. Amino acids: CASSLAGRSEETQYF. The genes are TRBV7-2 and TRBJ2-5; D possibly uses TRBD1 or TRBD2 (5 bases each). Trimming pared 0 bases from V and 3 bases from J, leaving 11 bases between. The germline CDR1 and CDR2 sequences are SGHTA and FQGNSA. The CDR3 has 15 amino acids.

This sequence joins TRBV6-5 and TRBJ2-4, with a weak D call TRBD1 (6 bases). Per the germline V gene, CDR1 is MNHEY and CDR2 is SVGAGI. The V and J ends lost 5 bases and 5 bases respectively, with 13 bases between them. The CDR3 length is 14 residues. CDR3 nucleotides: TGTGCCAGCAGTAGAAATAACAGGGAAAACATTCAGTACTTC. The encoded protein is CASSRNNRENIQYF.

This chain uses TRBV7-9 with TRBJ1-6, with D possibly TRBD1 on 5 matching bases. The germline V gene encodes CDR1 SEHNR and CDR2 FQNEAQ (reference sequence). The V end was cut by 2 bases, the J end by 6 bases, with 14 bases between. This CDR3 is built from 16 residues. The CDR3 nucleotides read TGTGCCAGCAGCTTAACCCGGGGGGTTGGTAATTCACCCCTCCACTTT. Translated, it gives CASSLTRGVGNSPLHF.

This clone was seen only a few times. This chain uses TRBV27 with TRBJ2-2; the D gene is possibly TRBD2 (6 bases). CDR3 size: 13 residues. CDR1 and CDR2 from the germline V gene are MNHEY and SMNVEV (reference sequence). The V and J ends lost 7 bases and 6 bases respectively, with 12 bases between them. The CDR3 nucleotides read TGTGCCAGCAATGGGAGGATGTCCGGGGAGCTGTTTTTT. Translation: CASNGRMSGELFF.

V usage is TRBV29-1 and J usage is TRBJ2-5; 9 nucleotides line up with TRBD1. The last part of the DNA fits TRBJ2-7 better; the J call may be wrong. The CDR3 length is 13 residues. CDR1 is SQVTM and CDR2 is ANQGSEA in the germline V gene. As DNA, the CDR3 is TGCAGCGTTGGACAGGGGGTCGCCTACGAGCAGTACTTC. Amino acids: CSVGQGVAYEQYF.

The count of this clone is one. The CDR3 loop reads CASSPTGLTEAFF. In DNA form, the CDR3 reads TGTGCCAGCTCACCGACAGGTCTTACTGAAGCTTTCTTT. The chain uses TRBV18 and TRBJ1-1, with D possibly matching TRBD1 (6 bases). CDR3 length: 13 residues. V lost 3 bases and J 5 bases, leaving 10 bases between the germline ends. Per germline, CDR1 KGHSH and CDR2 LQKENI.

This chain uses TRBV5-1 with TRBJ1-1, with 7 positions matching TRBD1. With V trimmed by 1 base and J by 4 bases, 7 bases remained unmatched. Germline loops: CDR1 SGHRS, CDR2 YFSETQ. The CDR3 runs to 15 residues. The CDR3 region is CASSLLQGPGTEAFF. The CDR3 DNA reads TGCGCCAGCAGCTTGTTACAGGGGCCGGGCACTGAAGCTTTCTTT.

This clone was found a few times. V is TRBV30 and J is TRBJ1-6, with D possibly being TRBD1 (5 bases). CDR3 length: 14 residues. CDR1 is GTSNPN and CDR2 is SVGIG in the germline V gene (reference sequence). V was shortened by 1 base and J by 14 bases, with 18 bases between the two germline ends. Written as DNA, the CDR3 is TGTGCCTGGAGTGCTACTCAGGGAGGTATCACCCTCCACTTT. It yields the protein CAWSATQGGITLHF.

The chain has TRBV7-6 and TRBJ2-1; 10 bases line up with TRBD2. CDR1 SGHVS and CDR2 FNYEAQ come from the germline V gene. CDR3 size: 15 residues. The V and J ends lost 5 bases and 3 bases, in that order; junction bases with no gene match: 4. CDR3 in DNA: TGTGCCAGCAGCCTCCTAGCGGGGGACTACAATGAGCAGTTCTTC. Protein: CASSLLAGDYNEQFF.

This clone was counted a single time. The chain has TRBV29-1 and TRBJ1-2; TRBD1 is a possible D gene (6 bases). V lost 3 bases to trimming and J lost 8 bases, with 13 bases between them. Germline CDR1 and CDR2: SQVTM and ANQGSEA. This CDR3 has 12 amino acids. The CDR3 nucleotides read TGCAGCGTTGACCTCGGGGGCCAGGGCTACACCTTC. Translated, it gives CSVDLGGQGYTF. Filled out from reference TRBV29-1 and TRBJ1-2, the complete variable domain reads SAVISQKPSRDICQRGTSLTIQCQVDSQVTMMFWYRQQPGQSLTLIATANQGSEATYESGFVIDKFPISRPNLTFSTLTVSNMSPEDSSIYLCSVDLGGQGYTFGSGTRLTVV.

The chain has TRBV4-2 and TRBJ1-1; D is ambiguous. The CDR3 contains 15 residues. CDR1 is LGHNA and CDR2 is YNFKEQ in the germline V gene. The V and J ends lost 4 bases and 2 bases respectively, with 14 bases between them. This chain's CDR3 is CASSREVNQNTEAFF. The CDR3 DNA reads TGTGCCAGCAGCCGAGAGGTAAACCAAAACACTGAAGCTTTCTTT.

This chain uses TRBV2 with TRBJ1-6; 10 positions match TRBD1. Per germline, CDR1 SNHLY and CDR2 FYNNEI. V dropped 7 bases and J dropped 6; count of bases not matched to a gene: 3. The CDR3 sequence is 14 residues long. CDR3 sequence reads: CASKGDRGNSPLHF. The CDR3 region has the DNA TGTGCCAGCAAAGGGGACAGGGGTAATTCACCCCTCCACTTT.

This clone showed up just a few times. The chain uses TRBV6-1 and TRBJ2-7, with D unclear. V was clipped by 7 bases and J by 9 bases, with 22 bases between them. CDR3 length: 14 amino acids. Per the germline V gene, CDR1 is MNHNS and CDR2 is SASEGT. For the CDR3, the DNA is TGTGCCAGCAAGATGCCTTACCCGGCTTCCGGGCAGTACTTC. Its translation: CASKMPYPASGQYF.